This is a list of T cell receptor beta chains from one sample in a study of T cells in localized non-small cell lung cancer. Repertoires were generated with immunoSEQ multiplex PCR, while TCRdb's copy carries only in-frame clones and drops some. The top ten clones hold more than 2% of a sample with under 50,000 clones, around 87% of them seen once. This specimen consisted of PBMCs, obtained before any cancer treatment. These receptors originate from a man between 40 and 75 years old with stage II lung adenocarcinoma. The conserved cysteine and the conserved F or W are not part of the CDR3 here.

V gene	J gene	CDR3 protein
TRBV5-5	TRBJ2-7	ASTFGMGAYEQY
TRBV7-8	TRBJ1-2	ASSTVTRGSYT
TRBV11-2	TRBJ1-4	ASSFRQATNEKLF
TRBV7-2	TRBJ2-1	ASSLLGTGYTNEQF
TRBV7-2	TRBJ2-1	ASSSSGTHNEQF
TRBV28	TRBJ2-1	ASTRSGYNEQF
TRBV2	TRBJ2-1	ASSKGLAGKGTAEQF
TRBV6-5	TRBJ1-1	ASRGATGPNTEAF
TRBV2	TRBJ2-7	ASRDRYGQY
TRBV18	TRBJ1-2	ASSPTGVQAFNYGYT
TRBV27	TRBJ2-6	ASRQQGPGANVLT
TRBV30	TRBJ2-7	AWSVLGSGEQY
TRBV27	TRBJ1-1	ASSFSGVNTEAF
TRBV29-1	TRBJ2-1	SVAGGASYNEQF
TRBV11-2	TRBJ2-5	ASSYRQVQETQY
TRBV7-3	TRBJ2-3	ASSLGVGTDTQY
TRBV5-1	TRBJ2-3	ASSRQGQIDTDTQY
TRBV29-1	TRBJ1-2	SVEDRAGDSGYT
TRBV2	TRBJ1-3	ASGRQPGNTIY
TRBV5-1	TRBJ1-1	ASSLGWGQQNTEAF
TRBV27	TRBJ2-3	ASSPGTSTDTQY
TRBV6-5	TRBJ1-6	AIGQSDSPLH
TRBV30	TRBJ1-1	AWGETGGTEAF
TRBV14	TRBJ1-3	ASSSWGAHSGNTIY
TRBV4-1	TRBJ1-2	ASSKGDYGYT
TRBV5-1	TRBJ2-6	ASSDPGDTGANVLT
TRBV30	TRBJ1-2	AWSVRRQLNYGYT
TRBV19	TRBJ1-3	ASTGGFSGNTIY
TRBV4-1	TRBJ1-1	ASRPGQGGTEAF
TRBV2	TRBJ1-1	ASSELGAGILNTEAF
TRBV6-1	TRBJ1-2	ASSEANVRGPGGYT
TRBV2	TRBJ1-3	ASSEARPNHSGNTIY
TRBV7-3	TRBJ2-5	ASSPERGPQETQY
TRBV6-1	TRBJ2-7	ASSEIPGNYEQY
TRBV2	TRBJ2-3	ASGGLAHTDTQY
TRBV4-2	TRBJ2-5	ASSQTPPRVNETQY
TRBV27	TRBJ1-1	ASSPRTGREAF
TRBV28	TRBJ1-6	ASSSGRSPNSPLH
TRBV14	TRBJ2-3	ASSQATQLAVTDTQY
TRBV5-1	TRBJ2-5	ASWLAQETQY
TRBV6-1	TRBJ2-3	ASSEVWDADTQY
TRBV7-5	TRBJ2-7	VRSLPLRGQHSYEQY
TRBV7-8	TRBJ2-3	ASGGTDTQY
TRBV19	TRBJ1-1	ASRLGRIGTEAF
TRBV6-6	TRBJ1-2	ASSLGQNYGYT
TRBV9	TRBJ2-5	ASSVVGDSQETQY
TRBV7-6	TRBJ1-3	ASSKGFTGNTIY
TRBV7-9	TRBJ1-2	ASSLALINLPRGDEGYT